This T cell receptor (beta chain) emerged from a study of blood T cell repertoires in COVID-19. Study-wide context: Whether acute or convalescent, the COVID-19 samples came from the United States, Italy and Spain. Nucleic acid was either cDNA or gDNA, and it came from T cells, B-cell-depleted T cells, or PBMCs.

There are 15 residues in the CDR3. CDR1 is SGDLS, CDR2 YYNGEE, per germline. V was clipped by 4 bases and J by 1 base; unmatched bases: 4. Study processing details: Reference gene primer amplification yielded estimated nucleated cell counts. Profiling relied on immunoSEQ multiplex PCR, and the TCRdb table lists in-frame clones only, not all of them. V and J calls plus clone size are reproduced from that table; the DNA served to infer D and trimming. The data hold around 130,000 clones, with 84% observed a single time. The sequencing sample was made of peripheral blood. This clonotype was sampled from a human donor in a cohort sampled during active COVID-19. This chain connects TRBV9 to TRBJ2-5; the match to TRBD2 covers 10 bases. CDR3: CASSTSGDRQETQYF. CDR3 coding DNA: TGTGCCAGCAGCACTAGCGGGGATCGCCAAGAGACCCAGTACTTC.